The rows below give T cell receptor beta chains drawn from one sample of a study of CD8 T cells in ankylosing spondylitis. Via MiXCR, TCRdb re-called the 5' RACE reads, giving one row per CDR3 protein. This sample carries about 400,000 distinct CDR3 sequences, about a fifth of them seen once, and the ten largest clones take 15% to 20%. The sample taken for sequencing was blood, either unsorted or a sorted T cell fraction (not recorded which). The origin of the receptors is a male donor with ankylosing spondylitis. CDR3s include the opening cysteine and the closing phenylalanine or tryptophan. A D gene is named only where the DNA matches it firmly. Expanded clones are given a class, and other clones once, few, many or no size at all.

J | V | size | D | CDR3 | DNA
TRBJ2-3 | TRBV6-1 | - | TRBD1 | CASGRGTGAPDTQYF | TGTGCCAGCGGCAGGGGGACAGGGGCCCCAGATACGCAGTATTTT
TRBJ2-2 | TRBV3-1 | - | - | CASSQGLTFGELFF | TGTGCCAGCAGCCAAGGGCTTACCTTCGGGGAGCTGTTTTTT
TRBJ2-1 | TRBV11-3 | few | TRBD2 | CASSSGGKREGREQFF | TGTGCCAGCAGTTCGGGGGGAAAGCGGGAGGGCCGGGAGCAGTTCTTC
TRBJ2-5 | TRBV5-1 | - | - | CASSFDQPCTQYF | TGCGCCAGCAGCTTTGACCAACCATGCACCCAGTACTTC
TRBJ2-2 | TRBV20-1 | few | TRBD1 | CSAQGQVPGELFF | TGCAGTGCTCAGGGACAGGTGCCCGGGGAGCTGTTTTTT
TRBJ2-7 | TRBV9 | few | TRBD2 | CASSVLAGVSEQYF | TGTGCCAGCAGCGTACTAGCGGGAGTTTCCGAGCAGTACTTC
TRBJ2-3 | TRBV5-1 | - | - | CASSLVGDPGVDTQYF | TGCGCCAGCAGCTTGGTGGGGGATCCGGGCGTAGATACGCAGTATTTT
TRBJ2-2 | TRBV13 | few | - | CASSPQSYRVVTGELFF | TGTGCCAGCAGCCCCCAGAGCTACAGGGTCGTCACCGGGGAGCTGTTTTTT
TRBJ2-1 | TRBV20-1 | - | TRBD2 | CSARDPRATSGRYNEQF | TGCAGTGCTAGAGATCCCCGGGCGACTAGCGGGAGGTACAATGAGCAGTTC
TRBJ2-3 | TRBV20-1 | few | - | CSARAAPSTDTQYF | TGCAGTGCTAGAGCGGCGCCTAGCACAGATACGCAGTATTTT
TRBJ2-2 | TRBV11-2 | few | TRBD2 | CASSLGGTSGELFF | TGTGCCAGCAGCTTAGGGGGGACTAGCGGGGAGCTGTTTTTT
TRBJ1-5 | TRBV29-1 | few | TRBD1 | CSVRTGDSNQPQHF | TGCAGCGTCCGGACAGGGGATAGCAATCAGCCCCAGCATTTT
TRBJ2-1 | TRBV24-1 | - | - | CATSVGTRGNEQFF | TGTGCCACCAGTGTCGGGACCCGGGGCAATGAGCAGTTCTTC
TRBJ2-5 | TRBV11-1 | few | - | CASSARLRAETQYF | TGTGCCAGCAGCGCCCGACTGAGGGCAGAGACCCAGTACTTC
TRBJ2-7 | TRBV27 | few | TRBD2 | CASSFTLAGQLKQYF | TGTGCCAGCAGTTTTACGCTAGCGGGACAGCTCAAGCAGTACTTC
TRBJ2-5 | TRBV12-3/TRBV12-4 | - | TRBD1 | CASSLSGQGVGAQYF | TGTGCCAGCAGTTTATCCGGACAGGGGGTAGGGGCCCAGTACTTC
TRBJ2-7 | TRBV19 | - | TRBD2 | CASTNRRLAGVYEQYF | TGTGCCAGTACTAACAGGAGACTAGCGGGAGTTTACGAGCAGTACTTC